These 26 T cell receptor beta chains share one sample of origin, sequenced in a study of T cell responses to AZD1222 COVID-19 vaccine. The assay was immunoSEQ multiplex PCR, and TCRdb's table has in-frame clones only and misses some. The sample records over 120,000 clones, more than 70% being singletons. Here the sequenced sample was peripheral blood, taken 28 days after the second AZD1222 dose. The receptor source for this set is an adult who received the AZD1222 COVID-19 vaccine.

The J gene is TRBJ2-7, the V gene TRBV28; tentative D call: TRBD2 (5 bases). Germline CDR1 is MDHEN and CDR2 is SYDVKM. The V end was cut by 3 bases, the J end by 7 bases, with 19 bases between. This CDR3 region has 15 residues. The CDR3 loop reads CASSFRGRVGKEQYF. The CDR3 DNA reads as TGTGCCAGCAGTTTCAGAGGGCGCGTTGGGAAGGAGCAGTACTTC. Full variable domain (outside the CDR3, taken from reference TRBV28 and TRBJ2-7): DVKVTQSSRYLVKRTGEKVFLECVQDMDHENMFWYRQDPGLGLRLIYFSYDVKMKEKGDIPEGYSVSREKKERFSLILESASTNQTSMYLCASSFRGRVGKEQYFGPGTRLTVT.

This sequence joins TRBV27 and TRBJ2-7; D is ambiguous. V lost 7 bases, J lost 2 bases, and 6 bases lay in between. The CDR3 is 11 amino acids. Germline V gives CDR1 MNHEY, CDR2 SMNVEV (reference sequence). The CDR3 coding sequence is TGTGCCAGCATGGGCCCCTACGAGCAGTACTTC. Translation: CASMGPYEQYF.

In its sample, this clone was seen a few times. The rearrangement joins TRBV7-9 to TRBJ1-1; weak D call: TRBD1 (5 bases). There are 13 residues in the CDR3. The V end lost 2 bases, the J end lost 10 bases, and 14 bases lay between the germline ends. Looked up from germline, CDR1 is SEHNR and CDR2 is FQNEAQ (reference sequence). CDR3: CASSLSREGIAFF. The CDR3 DNA reads as TGTGCCAGCAGCTTATCCAGGGAGGGTATAGCTTTCTTT. The whole variable domain, remainder taken from reference TRBV7-9 and TRBJ1-1, is DTGVSQNPRHKITKRGQNVTFRCDPISEHNRLYWYRQTLGQGPEFLTYFQNEAQLEKSRLLSDRFSAERPKGSFSTLEIQRTEQGDSAMYLCASSLSREGIAFFGQGTRLTVV.

The gene calls are TRBV19 and TRBJ1-2; D might be TRBD1 (5 bases). There are 15 residues in the CDR3. Trimming shortened V by 3 bases and J by 4 bases, and 15 bases separated the two germline ends. Per germline, CDR1 LNHDA and CDR2 SQIVND (reference sequence). DNA of the CDR3: TGTGCCAGTAGTATTTCGGCTGCCGGGGGCTATGGCTACACCTTC. It yields the protein CASSISAAGGYGYTF. Supplemented by reference TRBV19 and TRBJ1-2, the full variable domain reads DGGITQSPKYLFRKEGQNVTLSCEQNLNHDAMYWYRQDPGQGLRLIYYSQIVNDFQKGDIAEGYSVSREKKESFPLTVTSAQKNPTAFYLCASSISAAGGYGYTFGSGTRLTVV.

The CDR3 loop is CASSPGVAGLSGNTIYF. In nucleotides, the CDR3 is TGTGCCAGCAGCCCCGGGGTGGCAGGCCTCTCTGGAAACACCATATATTTT. The chain carries TRBV5-5 and TRBJ1-3; D is unresolved. The CDR3 covers 17 residues. Germline V gene sequence: CDR1 SGHKS, CDR2 YYEKEE (reference sequence). V lost 4 bases and J 0 bases, leaving 17 bases between the germline ends.

The gene calls are TRBV4-2 and TRBJ2-1, with 13 positions matching TRBD2. V dropped 0 bases and J dropped 6; count of bases not matched to a gene: 5. Germline CDR1 and CDR2: LGHNA and YNFKEQ. The CDR3 runs 17 residues. This chain's CDR3 is CASSQDPGTSGINEQFF. For the CDR3, the DNA is TGTGCCAGCAGCCAAGATCCTGGGACTAGCGGGATCAATGAGCAGTTCTTC.

V is TRBV7-2 and J is TRBJ2-5, with 8 bases identical to TRBD1. The V segment lost 4 bases and the J segment 3 bases; nucleotides outside the gene matches: 7. The germline CDR1 and CDR2 sequences are SGHTA and FQGNSA. The CDR3 totals 15 residues. The CDR3 is CASSSPGGVKETQYF. As DNA, the CDR3 is TGTGCCAGCAGCTCCCCAGGGGGCGTGAAAGAGACCCAGTACTTC.

Only one count was recorded for this clone. V usage is TRBV9 and J usage is TRBJ2-6; TRBD2 agrees at 8 bases. CDR1 and CDR2 (germline): SGDLS, YYNGEE. The trim removed 0 bases at V and 4 bases at J, leaving 3 bases unmatched. The CDR3 contains 16 residues. The CDR3 region has the DNA TGTGCCAGCAGCGTAGGGGTAGCGGGAGGGGCCAACGTCCTGACTTTC. Amino acid sequence: CASSVGVAGGANVLTF.

This rearrangement joins TRBV29-1 to TRBJ1-6, with D perhaps TRBD1 (6 bases). Trimming removed 5 bases at V and 8 bases at J, with 13 bases between. Germline CDR1 reads SQVTM; CDR2 reads ANQGSEA. The CDR3 runs to 13 residues. The CDR3 DNA sequence: TGCAGCGTTCGGGGGAGGGGGGATTCACCCCTCCACTTT. Translated, it gives CSVRGRGDSPLHF.

V and J are TRBV7-3 and TRBJ1-2, with 11 bases aligning to TRBD1. CDR1 and CDR2 (germline): SGHTA, FQGTGA. The V segment lost 5 bases and the J segment 4 bases; nucleotides outside the gene matches: 3. The CDR3 consists of 14 residues. CDR3 sequence: CASSPGTGGYGYTF. In DNA, the CDR3 is TGTGCCAGCAGCCCAGGGACAGGGGGCTATGGCTACACCTTC.

This clone was observed once. The chain is built from TRBV5-6 and TRBJ1-1; D is uncertain. The V gene lost 4 bases and the J gene lost 5 bases, with 15 bases spanning the gap. Germline-derived CDR1 and CDR2 are SGHDT and YYEEEE. The CDR3 contains 14 residues. CDR3 loop: CASSLQETGTEAFF. The CDR3 DNA reads TGTGCCAGCAGCCTCCAGGAAACGGGGACTGAAGCTTTCTTT.

Only one count was recorded for this clone. The V gene is TRBV5-1, the J gene TRBJ2-7; 10 bases line up with TRBD2. Germline CDR1 reads SGHRS; CDR2 reads YFSETQ. CDR3 length: 17 amino acids. The V segment lost 3 bases and the J segment 2 bases; nucleotides outside the gene matches: 11. CDR3 coding DNA: TGCGCCAGCAGCTGGCTGCCCTGGACTAGCGGACCCTACGAGCAGTACTTC. This translates into CASSWLPWTSGPYEQYF.

The chain joins TRBV7-2 to TRBJ2-7; D is perhaps TRBD2 (5 bases). In germline, CDR1 is SGHTA, CDR2 FQGNSA. Trimming took off 2 bases at V and 0 bases at J, with 17 bases between the two ends. There are 17 residues in the CDR3. CDR3 loop: CASSLNPGEGSSYEQYF. In nucleotides, the CDR3 is TGTGCCAGCAGCTTAAACCCCGGGGAAGGAAGCTCCTACGAGCAGTACTTC.

V usage is TRBV4-2 and J usage is TRBJ2-3; 9 bases align to TRBD2. CDR1 and CDR2 (germline): LGHNA, YNFKEQ. Trimming took 1 base from V and 3 from J; bases not matched to a gene: 11. The CDR3 loop spans 18 amino acids. The CDR3, as DNA: TGTGCCAGCAGCCAAGGTTGGGCTAGCGGGGCGACTACAGATACGCAGTATTTT. Residues: CASSQGWASGATTDTQYF.

The chain is built from TRBV4-3 and TRBJ2-1; D remains ambiguous. This CDR3 is 15 amino acids long. Trimming took 0 bases from V and 2 from J, leaving 8 bases between them. Per the germline V gene, CDR1 is LGHNA and CDR2 is YSLEER. The CDR3 loop is CASSQEPSPYNEQFF. The CDR3 bases are TGCGCCAGCAGCCAAGAACCTAGTCCCTACAATGAGCAGTTCTTC.

This rearrangement joins TRBV18 to TRBJ2-7, with D perhaps matching TRBD1 or TRBD2 (5 bases each). The CDR3 sequence is 14 residues long. V was cut by 0 bases and J by 4 bases, with 10 bases left in between. The germline V gene has CDR1 KGHSH and CDR2 LQKENI. Here the CDR3 reads CASSPPGRLYEQYF. In DNA form, the CDR3 reads TGTGCCAGCTCACCACCGGGACGGTTGTACGAGCAGTACTTC. The full variable domain, rest sourced from reference TRBV18 and TRBJ2-7, is NAGVMQNPRHLVRRRGQEARLRCSPMKGHSHVYWYRQLPEEGLKFMVYLQKENIIDESGMPKERFSAEFPKEGPSILRIQQVVRGDSAAYFCASSPPGRLYEQYFGPGTRLTVT.

The chain recombines TRBV5-1 with TRBJ2-1; 7 bases match TRBD2. V was pared by 2 bases and J by 7 bases, with 9 bases of the junction left unmatched. The germline CDR1 and CDR2 sequences are SGHRS and YFSETQ. The CDR3 contains 15 residues. The CDR3 region has the DNA TGCGCCAGCAGCTTCTCCACCGAGCGGGGAAATGAGCAGTTCTTC. This codes for CASSFSTERGNEQFF.

The chain is built from TRBV23-1 and TRBJ2-7, with D possibly being TRBD1 or TRBD2 (5 bases each). TRBV23-1 is an ORF for which the function is uncertain. Trimming left V 0 bases short and J 5 bases short, with 20 bases between. The CDR3 contains 17 residues. The CDR3 coding sequence is TGCGCCAGCAGTCAATCGAGGGGCCAGGGAGACGGCCACGAGCAGTACTTC. This gives the protein CASSQSRGQGDGHEQYF.

J is TRBJ1-5 and V is TRBV6-6; 9 nucleotides line up with TRBD1. Germline CDR1 MNHNY, CDR2 SVGAGI (reference sequence). Trimming removed 6 bases from V and 5 bases from J; junction bases left unmatched: 5. The CDR3 is 14 residues long. The CDR3 is CASREDRGDQPQHF. The CDR3 nucleotides read TGTGCCAGCAGAGAGGACAGGGGTGATCAGCCCCAGCATTTT.

J is TRBJ2-2 and V is TRBV7-8, with a weak D call TRBD2 (5 bases). Trimming took 4 bases from V and 5 from J, leaving 17 bases between them. Looked up from germline, CDR1 is SGHVS and CDR2 is FQNEAQ. The CDR3 consists of 16 residues. The CDR3 nucleotides read TGTGCCAGCAGCTCCAAGCGACTAACAATGACCGGGGAGCTGTTTTTT. This encodes CASSSKRLTMTGELFF.

This rearrangement joins TRBV5-1 to TRBJ1-2, with D possibly matching TRBD1 (6 bases). Trimming took 0 bases from V and 14 from J, leaving 17 bases between them. Germline V lookup: CDR1 SGHRS, CDR2 YFSETQ. The CDR3 consists of 13 residues. The CDR3, as DNA: TGCGCCAGCAGCTTGGCGCAGGGGACCGAGAGTACCTTC. The encoded protein is CASSLAQGTESTF.

The V gene is TRBV14, the J gene TRBJ2-7; D call uncertain. Trimming shortened V by 1 base and J by 9 bases, and 7 bases separated the two germline ends. Germline CDR1 reads SGHDN; CDR2 reads FVKESK. The CDR3 sequence is 11 residues long. The CDR3 reads CASSQGVVQYF. The DNA of the CDR3 is TGTGCCAGCAGCCAAGGAGTGGTGCAGTACTTC.

The gene calls are TRBV7-2 and TRBJ1-2; tentatively, D is TRBD1 (6 bases). Trimming removed 1 base from V and 4 bases from J, with 16 bases in between. The germline V gene encodes CDR1 SGHTA and CDR2 FQGNSA. This CDR3 comprises 16 residues. Here the CDR3 reads CASSLGLTGWGYGYTF. The CDR3 DNA sequence: TGTGCCAGCAGCTTAGGCCTCACAGGGTGGGGCTATGGCTACACCTTC.

The CDR3 DNA is TGCGCCAGCAGCCAAGAGGTAGGACGGCTCACAGATACGCAGTATTTT. This translates into CASSQEVGRLTDTQYF. This chain uses TRBV4-1 with TRBJ2-3; D gene ambiguous. The V end was cut by 0 bases, the J end by 2 bases, with 12 bases between. The CDR3 is 16 amino acids. Germline values: CDR1 MGHRA, CDR2 YSYEKL.

The chain combines TRBV11-3 with TRBJ2-7; 11 bases are shared with TRBD2. Germline assignment: CDR1 SGHNT and CDR2 YENEEA. Trimming took 5 bases from V and 2 from J; bases not matched to a gene: 5. There are 15 residues in the CDR3. The CDR3 coding sequence is TGTGCCAGCAGCGCCTCGACTAGCGGGGCCTACGAGCAGTACTTC. Amino acid sequence: CASSASTSGAYEQYF.

The CDR3 nucleotides read TGCGCCAGCAGCTTATCCATGGGGACAGGGACGACTAATTCACCCCTCCACTTT. Translated: CASSLSMGTGTTNSPLHF. V gene TRBV5-1 combines with J gene TRBJ1-6, with 9 bases matching TRBD1. CDR1 and CDR2 (germline): SGHRS, YFSETQ. V dropped 2 bases and J dropped 6; count of bases not matched to a gene: 12. CDR3 size: 18 residues.